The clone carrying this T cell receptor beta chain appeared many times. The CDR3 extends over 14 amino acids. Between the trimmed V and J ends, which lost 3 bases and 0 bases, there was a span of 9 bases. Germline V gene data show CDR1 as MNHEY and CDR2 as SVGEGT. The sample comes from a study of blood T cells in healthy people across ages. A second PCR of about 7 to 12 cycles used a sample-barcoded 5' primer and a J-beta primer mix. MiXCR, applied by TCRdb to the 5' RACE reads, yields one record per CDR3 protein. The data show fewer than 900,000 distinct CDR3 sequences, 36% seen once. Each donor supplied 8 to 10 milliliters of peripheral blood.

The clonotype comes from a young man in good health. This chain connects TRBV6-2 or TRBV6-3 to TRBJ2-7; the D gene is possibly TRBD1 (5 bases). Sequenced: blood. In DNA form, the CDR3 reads TGTGCCAGCAGTTATACAGGCTTCTCCTACGAGCAGTACTTC. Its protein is CASSYTGFSYEQYF.